What follows describes a single TCR beta chain. The sample comes from a study of blood T cell repertoires in COVID-19. Data came from immunoSEQ multiplex PCR; TCRdb stores just in-frame clones and leaves some out. The table lists 150,000 to 200,000 clones, over 80% of them singletons. The CDR3 length is 14 residues. Losses at the gene ends were 5 bases for V and 9 bases for J; bases not matched to a gene: 5. The germline V gene encodes CDR1 MNHNY and CDR2 SVGAGI (reference sequence). The chain carries TRBV6-6 and TRBJ1-6; 9 bases agree with TRBD1. The specimen was peripheral blood. This clonotype was sampled from a woman aged 55-75 years with COVID-19, enrolled during active disease. CDR3 in DNA: TGTGCCAGCAGTACAGGGGGCCGGGGTTCACCCCTCCACTTT. Its translation: CASSTGGRGSPLHF.